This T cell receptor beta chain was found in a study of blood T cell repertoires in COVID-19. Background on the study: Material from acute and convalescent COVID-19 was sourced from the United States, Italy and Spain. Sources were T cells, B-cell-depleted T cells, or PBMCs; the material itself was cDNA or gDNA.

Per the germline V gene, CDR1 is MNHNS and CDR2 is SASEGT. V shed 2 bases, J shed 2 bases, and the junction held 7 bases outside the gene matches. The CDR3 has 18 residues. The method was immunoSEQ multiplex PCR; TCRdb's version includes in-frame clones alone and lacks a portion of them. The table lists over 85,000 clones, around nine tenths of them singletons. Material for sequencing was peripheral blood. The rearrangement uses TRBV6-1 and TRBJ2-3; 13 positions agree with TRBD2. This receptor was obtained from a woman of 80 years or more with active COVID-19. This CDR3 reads CASSELRGLAGITDTQYF. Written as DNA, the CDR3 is TGTGCCAGCAGTGAACTCAGGGGACTAGCGGGAATCACAGATACGCAGTATTTT.